This T cell receptor beta chain appears in the sequencing data of a study of T cell repertoires in ileal Crohn's disease. About the study: Biopsies of the neoterminal ileum at postoperative colonoscopy form M6 samples.

Noted time point: neoterminal ileum biopsy at postoperative endoscopy, about 6 months after surgery. Generated by immunoSEQ multiplex PCR, the TCRdb table keeps only in-frame clones and is missing some. The data contain 55,000 to 65,000 clones, roughly 89% of them singletons. The receptor comes from an adult with Crohn's disease. Sequencing was performed on ileal tissue.

The CDR3 nucleotides read TGCGCCAGCAGCCAACAGGGCTGGGAAGCTTTCTTT. It specifies CASSQQGWEAFF. This sequence joins TRBV5-1 and TRBJ1-1; the D gene is possibly TRBD1 (6 bases). V lost 4 bases, J lost 8 bases, and 12 bases lay in between. CDR3 size: 12 residues. Germline CDR1 is SGHRS and CDR2 is YFSETQ.